A selection of T cell receptor beta chains follows, all from one sample in a study of metastatic and nonmetastatic thyroid tumors. TCRdb re-called the PCR reads with MiXCR. The table has 75,000 to 100,000 clones, roughly 13% seen once; the top ten hold around 10%. Material for sequencing was blood. Receptors were obtained from a female donor with papillary thyroid cancer or a benign thyroid nodule (not recorded which). Some clones in this sample may be carry-over from other donors' samples. CDR3s include the opening cysteine and the closing phenylalanine or tryptophan. Fields, in order: D gene, J gene, V gene, clone size, CDR3 length, CDR3 protein, CDR3 DNA. The D gene is left open where the match is weak. Size values are once, few and many counts, or a class for expanded clones, and some rows have none.

>.|TRBJ2-7|TRBV20-1|many|11
CSARDFHAQYF
TGCAGTGCTAGAGATTTCCACGCGCAGTACTTC
>.|TRBJ2-5|TRBV2|many|13
CASSAGRRETQYF
TGTGCCAGCAGTGCAGGCAGGAGGGAGACCCAGTACTTC
>.|TRBJ2-1|TRBV30|many|14
CAWSVWGEYNEQFF
TGTGCCTGGAGTGTTTGGGGGGAGTACAATGAGCAGTTCTTC
>TRBD2|TRBJ2-7|TRBV5-1|.|15
CASGYSSGPTYEQYF
TGCGCCAGCGGCTACTCTAGCGGCCCGACCTACGAGCAGTACTTC
>.|TRBJ1-1|TRBV19|many|18
CASSIRSVAGLLNTEAFF
TGTGCCAGTAGTATACGTAGCGTGGCAGGTCTACTGAACACTGAAGCTTTCTTT
>.|TRBJ1-5|TRBV5-6|many|13
CASSSGSNQPQHF
TGTGCCAGCAGCTCGGGGAGCAATCAGCCCCAGCATTTT
>TRBD1|TRBJ2-7|TRBV3-1|many|15
CASSVTGGNSGEQYF
TGTGCCAGCAGCGTGACAGGGGGTAATTCGGGAGAGCAGTACTTC
>.|TRBJ2-5|TRBV6-5|many|11
CASSYGETQYF
TGTGCCAGCAGTTACGGGGAGACCCAGTACTTC
>.|TRBJ1-2|TRBV20-1|many|14
CSARDSVLNYGYTF
TGCAGTGCTAGAGATTCCGTTCTGAACTATGGCTACACCTTC
>TRBD2|TRBJ2-3|TRBV2|many|14
CASSVGRATDTQYF
TGTGCCAGCAGTGTCGGGAGGGCCACAGATACGCAGTATTTT